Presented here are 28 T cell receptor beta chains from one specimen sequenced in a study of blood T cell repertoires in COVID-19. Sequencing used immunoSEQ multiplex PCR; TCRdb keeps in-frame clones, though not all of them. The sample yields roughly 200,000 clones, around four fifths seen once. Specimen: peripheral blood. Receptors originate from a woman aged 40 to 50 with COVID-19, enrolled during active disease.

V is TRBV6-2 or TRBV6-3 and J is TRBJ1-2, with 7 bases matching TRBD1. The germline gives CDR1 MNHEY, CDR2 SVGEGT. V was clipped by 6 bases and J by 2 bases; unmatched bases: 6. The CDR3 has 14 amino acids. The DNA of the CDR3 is TGTGCCAGCAGCTTACAGGGGCTAAACTATGGCTACACCTTC. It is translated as CASSLQGLNYGYTF.

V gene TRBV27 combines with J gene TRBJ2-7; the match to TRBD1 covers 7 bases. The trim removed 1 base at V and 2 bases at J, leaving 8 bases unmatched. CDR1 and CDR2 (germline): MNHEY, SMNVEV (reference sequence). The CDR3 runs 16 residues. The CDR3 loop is CASSLFDGTAPYEQYF. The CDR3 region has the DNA TGTGCCAGCAGTTTATTCGACGGGACAGCCCCCTACGAGCAGTACTTC.

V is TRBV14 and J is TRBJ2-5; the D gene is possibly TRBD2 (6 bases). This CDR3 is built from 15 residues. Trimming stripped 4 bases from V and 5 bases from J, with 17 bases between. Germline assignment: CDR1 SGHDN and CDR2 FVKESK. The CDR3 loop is CASSRGTRPRETQYF. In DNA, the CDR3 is TGTGCCAGCAGCCGCGGGACCCGCCCACGGGAGACCCAGTACTTC.

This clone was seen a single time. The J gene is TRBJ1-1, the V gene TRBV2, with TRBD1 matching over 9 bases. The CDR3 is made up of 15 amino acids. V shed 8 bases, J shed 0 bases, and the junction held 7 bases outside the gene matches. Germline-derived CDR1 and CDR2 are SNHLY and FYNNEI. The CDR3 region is CASSERTGVNTEAFF. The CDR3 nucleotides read TGTGCCAGCTCCGAACGGACAGGGGTGAACACTGAAGCTTTCTTT.

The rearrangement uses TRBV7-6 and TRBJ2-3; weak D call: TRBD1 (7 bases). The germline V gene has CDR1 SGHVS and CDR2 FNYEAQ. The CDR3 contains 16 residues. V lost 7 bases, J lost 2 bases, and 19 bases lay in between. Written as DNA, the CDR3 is TGTGCCAGCACCTTGGGGGCAGGGGGGAACACAGATACGCAGTATTTT. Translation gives CASTLGAGGNTDTQYF.

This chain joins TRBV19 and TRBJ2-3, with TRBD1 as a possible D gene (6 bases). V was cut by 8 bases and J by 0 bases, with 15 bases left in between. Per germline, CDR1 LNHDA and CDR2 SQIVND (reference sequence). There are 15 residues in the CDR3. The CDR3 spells CASRRQDRSTDTQYF. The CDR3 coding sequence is TGTGCCAGTCGCCGACAGGACCGTAGCACAGATACGCAGTATTTT.

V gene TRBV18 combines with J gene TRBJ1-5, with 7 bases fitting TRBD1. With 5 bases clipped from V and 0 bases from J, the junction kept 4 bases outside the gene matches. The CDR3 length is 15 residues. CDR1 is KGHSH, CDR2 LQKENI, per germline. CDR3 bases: TGTGCCAGCTCAAGAGGACAGGTTAGCAATCAGCCCCAGCATTTT. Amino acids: CASSRGQVSNQPQHF.

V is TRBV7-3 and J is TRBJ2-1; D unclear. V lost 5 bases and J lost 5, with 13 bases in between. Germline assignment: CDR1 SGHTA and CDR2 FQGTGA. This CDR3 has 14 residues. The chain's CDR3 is CASSQSHSDNEQFF. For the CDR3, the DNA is TGTGCCAGCAGCCAAAGTCACTCGGACAATGAGCAGTTCTTC.

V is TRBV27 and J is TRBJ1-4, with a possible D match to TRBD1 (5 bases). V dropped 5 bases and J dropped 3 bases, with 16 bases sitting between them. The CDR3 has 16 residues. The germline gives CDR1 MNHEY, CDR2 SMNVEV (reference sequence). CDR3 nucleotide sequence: TGTGCCAGCAGTGAGAGACTGGGGGGGTCTAATGAAAAACTGTTTTTT. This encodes CASSERLGGSNEKLFF.

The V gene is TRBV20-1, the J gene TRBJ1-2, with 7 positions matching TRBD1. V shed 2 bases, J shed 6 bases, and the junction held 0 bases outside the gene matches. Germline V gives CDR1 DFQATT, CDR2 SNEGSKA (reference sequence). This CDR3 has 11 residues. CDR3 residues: CSARTGDGYTF. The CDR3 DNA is TGCAGTGCTAGAACAGGGGATGGCTACACCTTC.

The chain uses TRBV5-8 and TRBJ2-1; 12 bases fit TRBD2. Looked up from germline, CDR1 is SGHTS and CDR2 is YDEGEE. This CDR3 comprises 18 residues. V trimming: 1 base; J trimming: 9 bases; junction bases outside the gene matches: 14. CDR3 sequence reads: CASSLMGTSGFLGAEQFF. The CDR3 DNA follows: TGTGCCAGCAGCTTGATGGGGACTAGCGGGTTTCTAGGTGCTGAGCAGTTCTTC.

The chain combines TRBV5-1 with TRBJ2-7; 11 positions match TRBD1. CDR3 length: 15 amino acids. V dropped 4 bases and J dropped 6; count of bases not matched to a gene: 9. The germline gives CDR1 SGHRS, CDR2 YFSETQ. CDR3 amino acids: CASSQGTGGWGEQYF. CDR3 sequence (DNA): TGCGCCAGCAGCCAGGGGACAGGGGGTTGGGGCGAGCAGTACTTC. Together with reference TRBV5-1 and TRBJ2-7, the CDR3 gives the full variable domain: KAGVTQTPRYLIKTRGQQVTLSCSPISGHRSVSWYQQTPGQGLQFLFEYFSETQRNKGNFPGRFSGRQFSNSRSEMNVSTLELGDSALYLCASSQGTGGWGEQYFGPGTRLTVT.

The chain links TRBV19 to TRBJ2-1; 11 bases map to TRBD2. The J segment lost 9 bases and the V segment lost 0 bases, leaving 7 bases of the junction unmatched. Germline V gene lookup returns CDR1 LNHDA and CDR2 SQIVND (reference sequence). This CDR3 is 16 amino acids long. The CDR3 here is CASSIDRLAGPTEQFF. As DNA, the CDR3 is TGTGCCAGTAGTATAGATCGACTAGCGGGGCCCACTGAGCAGTTCTTC.

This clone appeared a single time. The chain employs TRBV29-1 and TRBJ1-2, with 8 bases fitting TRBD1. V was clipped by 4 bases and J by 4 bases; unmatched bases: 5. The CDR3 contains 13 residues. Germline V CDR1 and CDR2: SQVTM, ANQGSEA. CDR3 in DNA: TGCAGCGTTGGCCCGGGGACAGGCTATGGCTACACCTTC. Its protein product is CSVGPGTGYGYTF. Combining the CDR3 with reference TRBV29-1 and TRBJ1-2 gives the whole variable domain SAVISQKPSRDICQRGTSLTIQCQVDSQVTMMFWYRQQPGQSLTLIATANQGSEATYESGFVIDKFPISRPNLTFSTLTVSNMSPEDSSIYLCSVGPGTGYGYTFGSGTRLTVV.

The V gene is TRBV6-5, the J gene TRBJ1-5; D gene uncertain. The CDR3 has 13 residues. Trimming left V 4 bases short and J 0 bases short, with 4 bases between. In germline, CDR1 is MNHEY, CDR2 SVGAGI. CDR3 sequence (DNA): TGTGCCAGCAGTTTCTATAGCAATCAGCCCCAGCATTTT. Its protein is CASSFYSNQPQHF.

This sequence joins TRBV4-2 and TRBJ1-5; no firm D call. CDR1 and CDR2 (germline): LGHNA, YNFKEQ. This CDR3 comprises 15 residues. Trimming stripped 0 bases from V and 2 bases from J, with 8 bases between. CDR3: CASSQEEGGNQPQHF. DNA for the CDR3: TGTGCCAGCAGCCAAGAGGAGGGAGGCAATCAGCCCCAGCATTTT.

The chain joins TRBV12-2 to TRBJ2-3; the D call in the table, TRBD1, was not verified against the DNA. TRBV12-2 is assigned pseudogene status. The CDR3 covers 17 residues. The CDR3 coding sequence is TGTGCAAGTCGCTTAGCAAAAGGGGCTCCTAGCACAGATACGCAGTATTTT. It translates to CASRLAKGAPSTDTQYF.

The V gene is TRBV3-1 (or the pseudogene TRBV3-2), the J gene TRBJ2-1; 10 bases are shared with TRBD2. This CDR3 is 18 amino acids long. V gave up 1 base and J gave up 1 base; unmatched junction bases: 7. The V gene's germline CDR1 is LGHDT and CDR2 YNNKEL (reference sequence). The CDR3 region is CASSQGIPSGSSYNEQFF. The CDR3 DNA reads TGTGCCAGCAGCCAAGGGATACCTAGCGGGAGTTCCTACAATGAGCAGTTCTTC.

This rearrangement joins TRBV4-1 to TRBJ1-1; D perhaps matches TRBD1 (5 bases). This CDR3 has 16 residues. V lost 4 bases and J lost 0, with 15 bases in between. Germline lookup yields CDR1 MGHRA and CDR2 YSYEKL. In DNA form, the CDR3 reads TGCGCCAGCAGCCCAACAACTGGACACTTGAACACTGAAGCTTTCTTT. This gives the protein CASSPTTGHLNTEAFF.

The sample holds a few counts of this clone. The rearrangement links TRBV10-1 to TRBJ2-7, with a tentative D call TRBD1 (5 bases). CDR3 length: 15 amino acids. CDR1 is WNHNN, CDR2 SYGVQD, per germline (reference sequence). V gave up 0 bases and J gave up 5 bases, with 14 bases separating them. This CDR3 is CASSESMARADEQYF. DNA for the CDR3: TGCGCCAGCAGTGAGTCAATGGCCAGGGCTGACGAGCAGTACTTC.

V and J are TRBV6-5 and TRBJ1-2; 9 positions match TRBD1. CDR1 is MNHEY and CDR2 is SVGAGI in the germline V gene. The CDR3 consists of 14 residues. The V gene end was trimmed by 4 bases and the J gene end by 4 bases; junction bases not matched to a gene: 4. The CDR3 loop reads CASSLLTGGYGYTF. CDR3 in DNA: TGTGCCAGCAGTTTGCTGACAGGGGGCTATGGCTACACCTTC.

The CDR3 protein is CASKTGTSGRQQYF. DNA of the CDR3: TGTGCCAGCAAAACAGGGACTAGCGGGAGACAGCAGTACTTC. V is TRBV28 and J is TRBJ2-7, with 14 bases fitting TRBD2. CDR1 and CDR2 (germline): MDHEN, SYDVKM. The CDR3 contains 14 residues. Trimming cost V 7 bases and J 8 bases; bases outside gene matches: 7. Filled out from reference TRBV28 and TRBJ2-7, the complete variable domain reads DVKVTQSSRYLVKRTGEKVFLECVQDMDHENMFWYRQDPGLGLRLIYFSYDVKMKEKGDIPEGYSVSREKKERFSLILESASTNQTSMYLCASKTGTSGRQQYFGPGTRLTVT.

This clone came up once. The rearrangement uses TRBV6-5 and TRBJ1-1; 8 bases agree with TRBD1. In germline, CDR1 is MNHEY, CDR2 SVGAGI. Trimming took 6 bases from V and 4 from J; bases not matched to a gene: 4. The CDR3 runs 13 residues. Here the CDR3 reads CASSPQGGTEAFF. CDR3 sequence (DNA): TGTGCCAGCAGCCCACAGGGGGGCACTGAAGCTTTCTTT.

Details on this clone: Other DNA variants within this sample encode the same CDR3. DNA of the CDR3: TGTGCCAGCTCACCGGGCCGCGAAGCTTTCTTT. Translation gives CASSPGREAFF. V usage is TRBV18 and J usage is TRBJ1-1, with D hard to call. Germline V gene data show CDR1 as KGHSH and CDR2 as LQKENI. V was pared by 3 bases and J by 8 bases, with 7 bases between. The CDR3 is 11 residues long.

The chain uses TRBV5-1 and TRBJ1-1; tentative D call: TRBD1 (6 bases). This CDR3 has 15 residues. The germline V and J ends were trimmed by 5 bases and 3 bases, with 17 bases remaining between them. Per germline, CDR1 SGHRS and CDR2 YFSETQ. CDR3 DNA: TGCGCCAGCAGTTACCAACAGGGCCGGGACACTGAAGCTTTCTTT. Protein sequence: CASSYQQGRDTEAFF.

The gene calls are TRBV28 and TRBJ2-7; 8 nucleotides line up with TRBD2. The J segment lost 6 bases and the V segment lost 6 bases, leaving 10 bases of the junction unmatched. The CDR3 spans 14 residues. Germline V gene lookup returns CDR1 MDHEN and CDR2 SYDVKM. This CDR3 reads CASRREAPPREQYF. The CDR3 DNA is TGTGCCAGCAGGCGGGAGGCCCCCCCTCGCGAGCAGTACTTC.

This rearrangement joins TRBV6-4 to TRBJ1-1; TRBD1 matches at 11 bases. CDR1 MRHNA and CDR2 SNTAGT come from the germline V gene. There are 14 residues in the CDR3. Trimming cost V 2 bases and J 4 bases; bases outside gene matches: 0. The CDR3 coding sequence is TGTGCCAGCAGTGACGGACAGGGGGCCACTGAAGCTTTCTTT. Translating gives CASSDGQGATEAFF.

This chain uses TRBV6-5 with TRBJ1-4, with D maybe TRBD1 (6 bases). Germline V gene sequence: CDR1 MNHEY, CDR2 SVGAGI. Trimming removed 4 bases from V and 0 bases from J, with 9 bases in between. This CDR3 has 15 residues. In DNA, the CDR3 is TGTGCCAGCAGTTTGACAGGTGCAACTAATGAAAAACTGTTTTTT. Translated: CASSLTGATNEKLFF.